This T cell receptor (beta chain) was sequenced in a study of blood T cells in healthy people across ages. Findings and limits, study-wide: Higher diversity, along with more naive CD4+ cells, distinguished long-lived donors from aged donors. Estimates of diversity drawn from one million T cells were considered underestimates.

This clonotype has more than one count but fewer than ten. The antigen remains unidentified. Alongside a J-beta primer mix, a sample-barcoded 5' primer served in a second PCR lasting 7 to 11 cycles. Tagging of each cDNA molecule was performed by a template-switch adaptor with 12 random nucleotides. One entry per CDR3 protein, called by TCRdb with MiXCR from the 5' RACE reads. The table has about 780,000 distinct CDR3 sequences, 46% seen once. The junction had 5 bases not matched to a gene; V was cut back by 1 base and J by 3 bases. From germline, CDR1 is DFQATT and CDR2 SNEGSKA (reference sequence). The CDR3 is 15 amino acids.

The clonotype originates from a man older than 75 in good health. The V and J genes are TRBV20-1 and TRBJ2-1, with 8 positions matching TRBD2. Material: blood. Here the CDR3 reads CSARVTSGNYNEQFF. The CDR3, as DNA: TGCAGTGCTAGAGTAACTAGCGGAAACTACAATGAGCAGTTCTTC.